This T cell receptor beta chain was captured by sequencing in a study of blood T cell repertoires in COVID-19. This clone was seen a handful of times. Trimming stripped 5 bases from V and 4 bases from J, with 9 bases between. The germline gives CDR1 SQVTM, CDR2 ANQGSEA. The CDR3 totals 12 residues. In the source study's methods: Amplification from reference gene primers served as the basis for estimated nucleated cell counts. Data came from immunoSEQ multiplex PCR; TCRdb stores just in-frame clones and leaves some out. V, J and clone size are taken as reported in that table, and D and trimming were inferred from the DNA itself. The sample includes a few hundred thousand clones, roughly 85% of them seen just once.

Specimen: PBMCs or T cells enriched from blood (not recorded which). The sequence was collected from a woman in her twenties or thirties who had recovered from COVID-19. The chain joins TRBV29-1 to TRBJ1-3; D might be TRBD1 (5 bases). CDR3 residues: CSVYQGGNTIYF. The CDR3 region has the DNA TGCAGCGTTTATCAGGGAGGAAACACCATATATTTT.